This T cell receptor (beta chain) originates from a study of PD-1 blockade in classical Hodgkin lymphoma. Libraries were prepared by immunoSEQ multiplex PCR; TCRdb keeps only in-frame clonotypes and omits some of them. The sample holds 4,000 or so clones, 55% to 85% seen once. Points from the study as a whole: Differences between repertoires have undefined causes, possibly disease activity or prior therapy.

V gave up 2 bases and J gave up 1 base, with 14 bases separating them. Germline V gene data show CDR1 as SNHLY and CDR2 as FYNNEI. The CDR3 has 16 amino acids. Details on this clone: Antigen unknown.

The time point denotes: cycle 4 day 1 (C4D1), after 6 weeks of nivolumab. All the patients suffered relapse after autologous stem cell transplantation, and brentuximab vedotin exposure differed. Investigators obtained CD8+ T cells from thawed PBMCs by magnetic negative selection. Sample: CD8+ T cells from blood, taken before the fourth cycle of nivolumab. The chain is built from TRBV2 and TRBJ1-2; D is unclear. The source of this sequence is a human donor with classical Hodgkin lymphoma. As DNA, the CDR3 is TGTGCCAGCAGTGAAAGGGCCGGGCCCCTTAACTATGGCTACACCTTC. Protein product: CASSERAGPLNYGYTF.